This is a list of T cell receptor beta chains from one sample in a study of T cell changes during pregnancy in multiple sclerosis. Profiling relied on immunoSEQ multiplex PCR, and the TCRdb table lists in-frame clones only, not all of them. Of 50,000 or so clones listed, about 93% are singletons. This sample comprised CD4+ T cells from peripheral blood mononuclear cells, obtained in the second trimester of pregnancy. Receptors were obtained from a female donor with multiple sclerosis, enrolled in a pregnancy study. CDR3s leave out the opening cysteine and the closing phenylalanine or tryptophan. Each record gives: CDR3 protein, J gene, clone size, V gene. The size of a clone is reported for some rows only, either as once, few or many, or as a class for expanded clones.

cdr3_aa: AILRSATNGYT
j_call: TRBJ1-2
clone_size: few
v_call: TRBV10-3

cdr3_aa: ASSPWTSDNNEQF
j_call: TRBJ2-1
clone_size: -
v_call: TRBV5-1

cdr3_aa: SARQVNEQY
j_call: TRBJ2-7
clone_size: -
v_call: TRBV20-1

cdr3_aa: ASSQTGTGNNQPQH
j_call: TRBJ1-5
clone_size: -
v_call: TRBV4-1

cdr3_aa: ASSDYGNQPQH
j_call: TRBJ1-5
clone_size: -
v_call: TRBV7-2

cdr3_aa: ASSPRGSNQPQH
j_call: TRBJ1-5
clone_size: -
v_call: TRBV6-1

cdr3_aa: ASSQGVTGNNSPLH
j_call: TRBJ1-6
clone_size: -
v_call: TRBV11-2

cdr3_aa: ASSSSTSGNNEQF
j_call: TRBJ2-1
clone_size: -
v_call: TRBV5-1

cdr3_aa: ASSLVGANTEAF
j_call: TRBJ1-1
clone_size: -
v_call: TRBV13

cdr3_aa: ASRTSVTQH
j_call: TRBJ1-5
clone_size: -
v_call: TRBV19

cdr3_aa: AISELRGTEAF
j_call: TRBJ1-1
clone_size: -
v_call: TRBV10-3

cdr3_aa: SVSTGGYEQY
j_call: TRBJ2-7
clone_size: -
v_call: TRBV29-1

cdr3_aa: ASNQGLRQPQH
j_call: TRBJ1-5
clone_size: once
v_call: TRBV19

cdr3_aa: ASNRVLDTEAF
j_call: TRBJ1-1
clone_size: -
v_call: TRBV7-9

cdr3_aa: ASRASLGQGQRNTEAF
j_call: TRBJ1-1
clone_size: -
v_call: TRBV5-1

cdr3_aa: ASSKRKGTGCNEQF
j_call: TRBJ2-1
clone_size: -
v_call: TRBV21-1

cdr3_aa: ASSPRTVQYEQF
j_call: TRBJ2-1
clone_size: -
v_call: TRBV9

cdr3_aa: ASRGFKDLQPQH
j_call: TRBJ1-5
clone_size: -
v_call: TRBV10-2

cdr3_aa: ATRGGGYYPGNSPLH
j_call: TRBJ1-6
clone_size: -
v_call: TRBV19

cdr3_aa: ASSPRGLAF
j_call: TRBJ1-1
clone_size: -
v_call: TRBV7-9

cdr3_aa: ASSPGQGRRAF
j_call: TRBJ1-1
clone_size: -
v_call: TRBV2

cdr3_aa: ASSLLGQGHGYT
j_call: TRBJ1-2
clone_size: -
v_call: TRBV5-1

cdr3_aa: ASRMTPSSSWRNEQF
j_call: TRBJ2-1
clone_size: -
v_call: TRBV27